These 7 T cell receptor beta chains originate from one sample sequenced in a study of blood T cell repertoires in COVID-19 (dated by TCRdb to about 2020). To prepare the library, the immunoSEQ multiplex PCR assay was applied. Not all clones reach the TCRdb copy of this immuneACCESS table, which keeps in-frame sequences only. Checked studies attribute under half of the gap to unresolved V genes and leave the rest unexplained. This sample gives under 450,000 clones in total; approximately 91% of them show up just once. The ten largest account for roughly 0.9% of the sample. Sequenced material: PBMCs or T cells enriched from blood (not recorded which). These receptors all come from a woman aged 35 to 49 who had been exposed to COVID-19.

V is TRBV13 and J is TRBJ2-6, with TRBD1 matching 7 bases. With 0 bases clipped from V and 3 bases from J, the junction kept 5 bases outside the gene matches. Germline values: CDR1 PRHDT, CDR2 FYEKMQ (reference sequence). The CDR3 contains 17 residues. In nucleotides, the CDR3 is TGTGCCAGCAGCTTAGGCCTTAGGGGGCGTGGGGCCAACGTCCTGACTTTC. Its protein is CASSLGLRGRGANVLTF.

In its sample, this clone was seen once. In DNA, the CDR3 is TGTGCCTGGAGTAGGATTCTTGGCGGGGAGACCCAGTACTTC. This encodes CAWSRILGGETQYF. The chain employs TRBV30 and TRBJ2-5; D possibly corresponds to TRBD2 (5 bases). Germline CDR1 GTSNPN, CDR2 SVGIG (reference sequence). Deletions cut 2 bases from V and 5 bases from J, with 15 bases between. The CDR3 is 14 amino acids.

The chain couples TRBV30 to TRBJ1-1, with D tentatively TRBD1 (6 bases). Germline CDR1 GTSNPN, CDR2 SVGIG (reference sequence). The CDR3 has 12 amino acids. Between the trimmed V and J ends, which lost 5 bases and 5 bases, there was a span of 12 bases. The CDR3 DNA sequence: TGTGCCTGGGGGGTCACAGGGACTGAAGCTTTCTTT. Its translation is CAWGVTGTEAFF.

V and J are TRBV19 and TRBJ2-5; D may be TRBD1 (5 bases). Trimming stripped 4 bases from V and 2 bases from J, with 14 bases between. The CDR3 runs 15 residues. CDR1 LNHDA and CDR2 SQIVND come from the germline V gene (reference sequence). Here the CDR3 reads CASSRMGQRQETQYF. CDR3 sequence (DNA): TGTGCCAGTAGTAGGATGGGGCAGAGGCAAGAGACCCAGTACTTC.

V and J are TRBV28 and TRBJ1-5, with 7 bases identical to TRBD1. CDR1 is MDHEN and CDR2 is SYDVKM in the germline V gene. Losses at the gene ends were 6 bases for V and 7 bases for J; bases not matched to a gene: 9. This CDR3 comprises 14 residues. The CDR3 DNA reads TGTGCCAGCAGGGAGGGGCAGGGGGGACAGCCCCAGCATTTT. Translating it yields CASREGQGGQPQHF.

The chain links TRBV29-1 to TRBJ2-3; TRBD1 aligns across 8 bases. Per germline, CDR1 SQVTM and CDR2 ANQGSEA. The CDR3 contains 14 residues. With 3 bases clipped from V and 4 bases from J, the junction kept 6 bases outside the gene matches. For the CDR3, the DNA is TGCAGCGTTGAGGTCGGCAGGGGGCCAGATACGCAGTATTTT. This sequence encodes CSVEVGRGPDTQYF.

The CDR3 protein is CSVEHRDRIPYGYTF. The CDR3 DNA is TGCAGCGTTGAACATAGGGACAGAATCCCCTATGGCTACACCTTC. This chain links TRBV29-1 with TRBJ1-2, with 7 nucleotides matching TRBD1. Germline V gives CDR1 SQVTM, CDR2 ANQGSEA. This CDR3 has 15 residues. Unmatched junction bases numbered 10, after V lost 2 bases and J lost 4 bases.